The T cell receptor beta chain under discussion was sequenced for a study of CD8 T cells in ankylosing spondylitis. General study results and limits: Within ankylosing spondylitis blood, a TCR beta motif made up of under 10 highly homologous variants appeared to be characteristic. The disease-linked clones had a CD8+ phenotype and low blood frequencies. Disease-linked clones were reportedly significantly enriched in matched ankylosing spondylitis synovial fluid.

This clonotype was counted only a few times. No antigen is known for it. With molecular barcodes, quantitative 5'-RACE was used to make the TCR beta libraries. TCRdb analysed the 5' RACE reads with MiXCR anew, one entry per CDR3 protein. The sample records about 440,000 distinct CDR3 sequences, 17% being singletons. The TCR sequence derives from a male donor with ankylosing spondylitis. The sequenced material came from blood, either unsorted or a sorted T cell fraction (not recorded which).

In DNA, the CDR3 is TGTGCCAGCAGTGTCTACAGGGGCCGAGGAACTGAAGCTTTCTTT. Its translation: CASSVYRGRGTEAFF. This chain connects TRBV12-3 or TRBV12-4 to TRBJ1-1; 7 nucleotides match TRBD1. This CDR3 has 15 residues. Trimming took 5 bases from V and 5 from J; bases not matched to a gene: 11.